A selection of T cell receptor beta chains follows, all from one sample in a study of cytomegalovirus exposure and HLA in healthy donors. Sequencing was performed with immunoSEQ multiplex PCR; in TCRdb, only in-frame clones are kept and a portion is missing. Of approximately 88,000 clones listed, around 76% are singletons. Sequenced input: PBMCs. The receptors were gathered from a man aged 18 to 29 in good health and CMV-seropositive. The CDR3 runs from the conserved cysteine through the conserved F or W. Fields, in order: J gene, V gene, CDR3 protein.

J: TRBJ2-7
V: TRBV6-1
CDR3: CASMTGVYEQYF

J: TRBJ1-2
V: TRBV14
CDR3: CASSRDSFYGYTF

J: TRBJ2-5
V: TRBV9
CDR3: CASSGRQGAVETQYF

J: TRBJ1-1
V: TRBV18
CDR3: CASTNDFMNTEAFF

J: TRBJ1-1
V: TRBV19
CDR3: CASIVGPYATEAFF

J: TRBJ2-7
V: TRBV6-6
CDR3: CASSYFGRASHEQYF

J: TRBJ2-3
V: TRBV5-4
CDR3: CASNPDSGQGSDTQYF

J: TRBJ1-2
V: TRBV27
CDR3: CASSLSGRHGYTF

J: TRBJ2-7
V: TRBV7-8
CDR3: CASSLAILGREGYEQYF

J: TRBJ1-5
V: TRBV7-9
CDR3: CASSSGREMGQHF

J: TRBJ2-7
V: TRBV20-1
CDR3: CSALGREQYF

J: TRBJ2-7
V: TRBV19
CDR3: CASSLGIRAHEQYF

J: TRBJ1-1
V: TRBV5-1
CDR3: CASSFVQGLTNTEAFF

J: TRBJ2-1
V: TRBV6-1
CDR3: CASSERAGGRVYNEQFF

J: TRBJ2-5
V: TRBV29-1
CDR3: CSVELRANQRETQYF

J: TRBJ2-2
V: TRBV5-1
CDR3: CASSLSLVNTGELFF

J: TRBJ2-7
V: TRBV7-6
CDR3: CASSPSTGGYEQYF

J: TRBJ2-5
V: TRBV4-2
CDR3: CASSQDPIREETQYF

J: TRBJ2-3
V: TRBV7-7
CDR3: CASSLMGRSGDTQYF

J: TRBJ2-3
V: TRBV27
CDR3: CASSAGDTQYF

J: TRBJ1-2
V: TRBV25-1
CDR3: CASSAGTAYGYTF

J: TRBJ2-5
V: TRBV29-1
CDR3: CSVDPGQETQYF

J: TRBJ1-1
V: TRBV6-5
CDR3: CASSQGHLAFF

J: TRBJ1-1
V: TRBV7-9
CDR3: CASSLQGTNTEAFF

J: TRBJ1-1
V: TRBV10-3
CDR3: CAISDEGVTEAFF

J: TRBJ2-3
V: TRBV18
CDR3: CASSPSAGGMDTQYF

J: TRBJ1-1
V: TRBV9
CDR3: CASSPPVGGTEAFF

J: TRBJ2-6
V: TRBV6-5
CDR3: CASRQGTSGANVLTF

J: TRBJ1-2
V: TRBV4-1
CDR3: CASSPALGQADYGYTF

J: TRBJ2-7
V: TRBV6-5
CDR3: CASSDRLREGEQYF

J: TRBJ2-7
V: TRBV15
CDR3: CATSQGWDEQYF

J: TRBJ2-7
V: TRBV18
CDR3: CASSPWRGSSYEQYF

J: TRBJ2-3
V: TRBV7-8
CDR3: CASSLARWRADTQYF

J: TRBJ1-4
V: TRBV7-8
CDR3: CASSPEAGYNEKLFF

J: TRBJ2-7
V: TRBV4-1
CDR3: CASSQEGWTGDEQYF

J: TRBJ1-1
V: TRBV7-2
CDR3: CASNPPGGQWEAFF

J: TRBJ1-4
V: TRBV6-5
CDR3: CASGERGEKLFF

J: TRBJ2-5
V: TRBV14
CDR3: CASSQVSQGMGTQYF

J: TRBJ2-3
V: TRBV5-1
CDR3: CASTHRGNTDTQYF